The following is a TCR beta chain sequence with its context. Its specificity is not known. In germline, CDR1 is SGHTA, CDR2 FQGNSA. The CDR3 runs to 16 residues. V lost 5 bases and J lost 4, with 18 bases in between. This sample is drawn from a study of T cell responses to AZD1222 COVID-19 vaccine. The study, taken as a whole, reports: The donor cohort was predominantly white British with a female majority, and clonal diversity may have been underestimated.

Sequenced by immunoSEQ multiplex PCR; TCRdb stores in-frame clones only, minus some. Among fewer than 200,000 clones, just under 90% were seen once, and the ten largest hold approximately 4%. This TCR derives from an adult who received the MenACWY meningococcal vaccine as a control. Sequences were derived from peripheral blood, sampled 28 days after the second dose of the MenACWY control vaccine. The chain recombines TRBV7-2 with TRBJ2-1, with D possibly TRBD1 on 6 matching bases. The CDR3 spells CASSPQGHPNYNEQFF. For the CDR3, the DNA is TGTGCCAGCAGCCCCCAGGGGCACCCGAATTACAATGAGCAGTTCTTC.